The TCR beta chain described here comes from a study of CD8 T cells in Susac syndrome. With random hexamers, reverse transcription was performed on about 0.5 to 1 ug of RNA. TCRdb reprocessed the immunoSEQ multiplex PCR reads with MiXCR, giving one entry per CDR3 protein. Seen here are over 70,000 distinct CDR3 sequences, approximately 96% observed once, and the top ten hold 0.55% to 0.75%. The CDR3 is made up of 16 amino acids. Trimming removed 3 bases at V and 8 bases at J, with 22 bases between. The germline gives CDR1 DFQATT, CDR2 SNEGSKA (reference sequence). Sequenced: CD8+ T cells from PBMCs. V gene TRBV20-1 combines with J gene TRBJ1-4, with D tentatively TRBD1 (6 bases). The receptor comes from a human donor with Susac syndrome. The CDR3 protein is CSASSPGEAFGEKLFF. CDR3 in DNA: TGCAGTGCTAGTTCCCCAGGGGAGGCTTTCGGAGAAAAACTGTTTTTT.